These T cell receptor beta chains were read from a single sample in a study of T cell changes during pregnancy in multiple sclerosis. TCRdb keeps only in-frame clones here, not all; method: immunoSEQ multiplex PCR. Of about 80,000 clones listed, approximately 90% are singletons. Sequences were derived from peripheral blood, sampled before pregnancy. The source is a female donor with multiple sclerosis, enrolled in a pregnancy study. Each CDR3 is given with its conserved first and last residue. D genes are given only for firm matches. Expanded clones get a size class; other rows say once, few or many, or leave the size out.

clone size	J gene	V gene	D gene	CDR3 DNA	CDR3 protein
.	TRBJ2-2	TRBV9	TRBD1	TGTGCCAGCAGCCCAGGGGACAGGGGAACCGGGGAGCTGTTTTTT	CASSPGDRGTGELFF
once	TRBJ2-1	TRBV4-3	TRBD2	TGCGCCAGCAGCAGCGGGACTAGCGGGAGCGATGAGCAGTTCTTC	CASSSGTSGSDEQFF
.	TRBJ2-7	TRBV15	TRBD2	TGTGCCACCAGCAGAGATCGTCTAGCGGGAGGATCCCACGAGCAGTACTTC	CATSRDRLAGGSHEQYF
.	TRBJ1-2	TRBV28	.	TGTGCCAGCAGTTTAGGCAACTATGGCTACACCTTC	CASSLGNYGYTF
once	TRBJ2-1	TRBV6-5	.	TGTGCCAGCAGTTACTCCGAGATTAGCTCCTACAATGAGCAGTTCTTC	CASSYSEISSYNEQFF
once	TRBJ2-7	TRBV2	.	TGTGCCAGCAGGGTCGGGGGGCTATCCTCCTACGAGCAGTACTTC	CASRVGGLSSYEQYF
.	TRBJ2-7	TRBV27	.	TGTGCCAGCAGTGTCTCGGGACAAAGCTACGAGCAGTACTTC	CASSVSGQSYEQYF
.	TRBJ1-1	TRBV11-1	TRBD1	TGTGCCAGCAGCTCTGGACAGGGAGGAGCTTTCTTT	CASSSGQGGAFF
.	TRBJ2-7	TRBV30	TRBD1	TGTGCCTGGATCGGCCGGGACAGGTTTAACGAGCAGTACTTC	CAWIGRDRFNEQYF
.	TRBJ2-7	TRBV30	.	TGTGCCTGGAGCTACTCGCCCTCCTACGAGCAGTACTTC	CAWSYSPSYEQYF
.	TRBJ2-7	TRBV18	.	TGTGCCAGCTCACCGGGCAGGGGCCCCTACGAGCAGTACTTC	CASSPGRGPYEQYF
.	TRBJ2-7	TRBV6-1	TRBD1	TGTGCCAGCAGTGGGGACAGGGGCTACGAGCAGTACTTC	CASSGDRGYEQYF
.	TRBJ1-4	TRBV7-9	.	TGTGCCAGCAGCTTAAAAGATCAGGGATCGGCTAATGAAAAACTGTTTTTT	CASSLKDQGSANEKLFF
.	TRBJ2-1	TRBV7-2	TRBD2	TGTGCCAGCAGCTTAGGGACGGGACTAGGGCGGCATGAGCAGTTCTTC	CASSLGTGLGRHEQFF
.	TRBJ2-3	TRBV15	TRBD1	TGTGCCACCAGCAGAGGGGGACAGATCTTCACAGATACGCAGTATTTT	CATSRGGQIFTDTQYF
.	TRBJ2-7	TRBV7-8	TRBD1	TGTGCCAGCAGCCCGCGGACAGGGGAACCGCTAGATTACGAGCAGTACTTC	CASSPRTGEPLDYEQYF
.	TRBJ1-1	TRBV7-8	TRBD1	TGTGCCAGCAGCGACCGGGACAGGGGCGGCAGCACTGAAGCTTTCTTT	CASSDRDRGGSTEAFF
.	TRBJ2-7	TRBV6-5	.	TGTGCCAGAGGGGCTAGGAGCTCCTACGAGCAGTACTTC	CARGARSSYEQYF
.	TRBJ2-5	TRBV9	.	TGTGCCAGCAGCGTAGCTGGGAGGCCAGGGACCCAGTACTTC	CASSVAGRPGTQYF
.	TRBJ2-7	TRBV7-9	.	TGTGCCAGCAGCTTCCGGGGGGCCGGGGACGAGCAGTACTTC	CASSFRGAGDEQYF
.	TRBJ2-7	TRBV5-1	TRBD1	TGCGCCAGCAGCTTGAATACCCCACGGCAGGGGGAGAATTTTCGGAGCTCCTACGAGCAGTACTTC	CASSLNTPRQGENFRSSYEQYF
.	TRBJ2-5	TRBV5-1	.	TGCGCCAGCACCCTTCTGACACCACAAGAGACCCAGTACTTC	CASTLLTPQETQYF
once	TRBJ2-6	TRBV29-1	TRBD2	TGCAGCGTTGGGATAGCGGGAGTCCCCGGTGGTGGGGCCAACGTCCTGACTTTC	CSVGIAGVPGGGANVLTF